Listed here is a single T cell receptor (beta chain). This CDR3 region has 14 residues. Germline CDR1 and CDR2: MNHNY and SVGAGI (reference sequence). Losses at the gene ends were 4 bases for V and 5 bases for J; bases not matched to a gene: 7. This entry comes from a study of cytomegalovirus exposure and HLA in healthy donors. On the study more broadly: The approximately 120 validation repertoires and the roughly 670 first-cohort repertoires shared a platform, a later analysis reported.

Data came from immunoSEQ multiplex PCR; TCRdb stores just in-frame clones and leaves some out. The sample holds around 80,000 clones, 95% seen once. This clonotype was sampled from a woman between 18 and 29 years old in good health and CMV-seronegative. The chain carries TRBV6-6 and TRBJ1-2, with 7 bases lining up with TRBD1. Sequenced sample: PBMCs. As DNA, the CDR3 is TGTGCCAGCAGTTTAGCCGGGACAGAGTATGGCTACACCTTC. This translates into CASSLAGTEYGYTF.